A selection of T cell receptor beta chains follows, all from one sample in a study of naive and memory T cell subsets. TCRdb reprocessed the UMI-ligation and nested PCR reads with MiXCR, giving one entry per CDR3 protein. The sample has under 150,000 distinct CDR3 sequences; about a fifth are singletons. The specimen was naive CD8+ T cells from blood. The source is a human donor in good health. Each CDR3 is given with its conserved first and last residue. D genes are given only for firm matches. The size field is filled for only some rows; it gives once, few, many or a size class.

>-|TRBJ2-6|-|TRBV20-1
TGCAGTGCCTGGGGGTCTGGGGCCAACGTCCTGACTTTC
CSAWGSGANVLTF
>-|TRBJ1-4|-|TRBV28
TGTGCCAGCAGTTTATGGACATCGAAAGGAGAAAAACTGTTTTTT
CASSLWTSKGEKLFF
>TRBD2|TRBJ2-5|-|TRBV14
TGTGCCAGCAGCCTCAAACTAGCGGACGGCCAAGAGACCCAGTACTTC
CASSLKLADGQETQYF
>TRBD1|TRBJ1-1|few|TRBV7-9
TGTGCCAGCAGCTTAGGACAGGGGTCGAACACTGAAGCTTTCTTT
CASSLGQGSNTEAFF
>-|TRBJ2-7|few|TRBV5-6
TGTGCCAGCAGCTTGGGGGACGGTTCCTACGAGCAGTACTTC
CASSLGDGSYEQYF
>-|TRBJ2-1|-|TRBV28
TGTGCCAGCAGTTTAGAATTCAGGCTAGGCGATGAGCAGTTCTTC
CASSLEFRLGDEQFF
>-|TRBJ1-2|-|TRBV29-1
TGCAGCGTTGACCGGGGGCTCTATGGCTACACCTTC
CSVDRGLYGYTF
>TRBD1|TRBJ2-1|-|TRBV29-1
TGCAGCGTTGAAGGGGGACAGGGCACCCGGGCCAGCAATGAGCAGTTCTTC
CSVEGGQGTRASNEQFF
>-|TRBJ2-1|-|TRBV9
TGTGCCAGCAGCGTAGCCCCCGGGAACAATGAGCAGTTCTTC
CASSVAPGNNEQFF
>TRBD2|TRBJ2-7|few|TRBV28
TGTGCCAGCACCGGGGGGAGAACTAGCGTGTACGAGCAGTACTTC
CASTGGRTSVYEQYF
>-|TRBJ2-7|few|TRBV3-1
TGTGCCAGCAGCCAAGATTCTGCACAAATCTACGAGCAGTACTTC
CASSQDSAQIYEQYF
>-|TRBJ2-3|few|TRBV29-1
TGCAGCCCGCGGACAGTTACAGATACGCAGTATTTT
CSPRTVTDTQYF
>-|TRBJ1-1|-|TRBV5-1
TGCGCCAGCAGCTCGTCCGGGACAACGGAAATGGAAGCTTTCTTT
CASSSSGTTEMEAFF
>TRBD1|TRBJ1-1|once|TRBV12-3/TRBV12-4
TGTGCCAGCAGTCCCTGGGACAGGGATGGTGAAGCTTTCTTT
CASSPWDRDGEAFF
>-|TRBJ2-1|-|TRBV20-1
TGCAGTGCTAGAGATGATACGGGAACCTACAATGAGCAGTTCTTC
CSARDDTGTYNEQFF
>TRBD1|TRBJ2-7|few|TRBV15
TGTGCCACCAGCAGAGATCTGACAGGGTCGACCTACGAGCAGTACTTC
CATSRDLTGSTYEQYF
>-|TRBJ2-7|few|TRBV28
TGTGCCAGCAGTTTAGTGGGCTCCTACGAGCAGTACTTC
CASSLVGSYEQYF
>TRBD1|TRBJ1-1|-|TRBV28
TGTGCCAGCAGTCCGACGACAGGGACCCACACTGAAGCTTTCTTT
CASSPTTGTHTEAFF
>-|TRBJ2-3|-|TRBV6-6
TGTGCCAGCAGACACGCACCGGGACGCTCAAGCACAGATACGCAGTATTTT
CASRHAPGRSSTDTQYF
>-|TRBJ2-2|-|TRBV28
TGTGCCAGCAGTCCGTCCGCGAACACCGGGGAGCTGTTTTTT
CASSPSANTGELFF
>TRBD2|TRBJ2-7|few|TRBV29-1
TGCAGCGCCGAACTAGCGGGAGCCTACGAGCAGTACTTC
CSAELAGAYEQYF
>TRBD2|TRBJ2-1|-|TRBV29-1
TGCAGCGTTCGCGGGGGGCAGAGCTCCTACAATGAGCAGTTCTTC
CSVRGGQSSYNEQFF
>TRBD1|TRBJ1-2|few|TRBV11-2
TGTGCCAGCAGACCTCCGGGACAGACGAACTATGGCTACACCTTC
CASRPPGQTNYGYTF
>TRBD1|TRBJ2-7|-|TRBV19
TGTGCCAGTAGTCCGGAACAGGGGGCCTACGAGCAGTACTTC
CASSPEQGAYEQYF
>-|TRBJ1-1|-|TRBV4-1
TGCGCCAGCAGCCAACAGAGAGGGGACACTGAAGCTTTCTTT
CASSQQRGDTEAFF
>TRBD1|TRBJ2-3|-|TRBV6-5
TGTGCCAGCAGTCCAGGGGGCCCATACACAGATACGCAGTATTTT
CASSPGGPYTDTQYF
>TRBD1|TRBJ1-1|-|TRBV7-9
TGTGCCAGCAGCCCGGGACAGGGGAAGGATACTGAAGCTTTCTTT
CASSPGQGKDTEAFF
>-|TRBJ1-6|few|TRBV27
TGTGCCAGCAGCGCCGATCAGAGGGGGGCAATTAATTCACCCCTCCACTTT
CASSADQRGAINSPLHF
>-|TRBJ2-2|-|TRBV6-4
TGTGCCAGCAGTGACGAAGGGACCGGGGAGCTGTTTTTT
CASSDEGTGELFF
>-|TRBJ2-4|-|TRBV5-1
TGCGCCAGCAGCTTGGGAGGCGGCATTCAGTACTTC
CASSLGGGIQYF
>TRBD1|TRBJ2-7|few|TRBV7-6
TGTGCCAGCAGCACAACGACAGGGGGCGACGAGCAGTACTTC
CASSTTTGGDEQYF
>-|TRBJ2-7|-|TRBV9
TGTGCCAGCAGCGTAGCTCCCGGGACCTACGAGCAGTACTTC
CASSVAPGTYEQYF
>TRBD1|TRBJ1-5|few|TRBV28
TGTGCCAGCAGTTTAGGGACAGGGGTTTTAAGCAATCAGCCCCAGCATTTT
CASSLGTGVLSNQPQHF
>TRBD2|TRBJ2-1|-|TRBV28
TGTGCCAGCACCCGTTTCACTAGCGTCATCGACAATGAGCAGTTCTTC
CASTRFTSVIDNEQFF
>-|TRBJ1-1|-|TRBV29-1
TGCAGCCTGTTGTGGGGCACTGAAGCTTTCTTT
CSLLWGTEAFF
>-|TRBJ2-4|few|TRBV11-1
TGTGCCAGCAGCTCCCTAAAAAACATTCAGTACTTC
CASSSLKNIQYF
>TRBD2|TRBJ2-1|few|TRBV5-1
TGCGCCAGCAGCTTAGGGGAGGGAGGTGAGCAGTTCTTC
CASSLGEGGEQFF
>TRBD1|TRBJ2-7|few|TRBV27
TGTGCCAGCAGTGGGACAGGAGAGCTCGCGGAGCAGTACTTC
CASSGTGELAEQYF
>-|TRBJ2-2|many|TRBV12-3/TRBV12-4
TGTGCCAGCAGTTTCGCCTCGATTAACACCGGGGAGCTGTTTTTT
CASSFASINTGELFF
>-|TRBJ2-3|-|TRBV12-5
TGTGCTAGTGGTTTGTCCCCGGGCCCAGATACGCAGTATTTT
CASGLSPGPDTQYF
>TRBD2|TRBJ2-7|few|TRBV10-1
TGCGCCAGCAGTTCTCTAGCGGGAGAAGGTGACGAGCAGTACTTC
CASSSLAGEGDEQYF
>TRBD2|TRBJ2-1|few|TRBV5-4
TGTGCCAGCAGTCCCCCCGCTAGCGGGAGCTTGGGTGAGCAGTTCTTC
CASSPPASGSLGEQFF
>-|TRBJ1-3|-|TRBV4-2
TGTGCCAGCAGCCAAGATAGGTCGGCGTCCGGAAACACCATATATTTT
CASSQDRSASGNTIYF
>TRBD2|TRBJ2-1|few|TRBV7-8
TGTGCCAGCAGCTTAGTTGCTAGCGGGAGACTGAGGTCCTACAATGAGCAGTTCTTC
CASSLVASGRLRSYNEQFF
>-|TRBJ2-1|few|TRBV6-5
TGTGCCAGCAGTAAACTAGTGGGCGAGCAGTTCTTC
CASSKLVGEQFF
>-|TRBJ1-5|few|TRBV6-1
TGTGCCAGCAGTGAACAGGCAGGGGTTTTTGACAATCAGCCCCAGCATTTT
CASSEQAGVFDNQPQHF
>TRBD1|TRBJ2-1|few|TRBV19
TGTGCCAGTAGTACGACAGGGGGCCTCGATGAGCAGTTCTTC
CASSTTGGLDEQFF
>TRBD1|TRBJ1-2|-|TRBV4-3
TGCGCCAGCAGCCCCACCGGGACAGGGGTCTATGGCTACACCTTC
CASSPTGTGVYGYTF
>TRBD2|TRBJ2-7|-|TRBV4-1
TGCGCCAGCAGCCAAGTTATCACTAGCGGGACCTACGAGCAGTACTTC
CASSQVITSGTYEQYF
>TRBD2|TRBJ2-7|many|TRBV20-1
TGCAGTGCTAGAAATAGCGGGAGGGCCGGGTACGAGCAGTACTTC
CSARNSGRAGYEQYF
>-|TRBJ2-7|few|TRBV3-1
TGTGCCAGCAGCCAAGGGCAGTCCTCCTACGAGCAGTACTTC
CASSQGQSSYEQYF
>-|TRBJ2-1|few|TRBV4-3
TGCGCCAGCAGCCAAGAAGAGCTAGCGTACAATGAGCAGTTCTTC
CASSQEELAYNEQFF
>TRBD2|TRBJ2-5|-|TRBV12-3/TRBV12-4
TGTGCCAGCAGATCTCGAGCGGGGGGGGCAGAGACCCAGTACTTC
CASRSRAGGAETQYF
>-|TRBJ2-7|few|TRBV7-2
TGTGCCAGCAGCTTATTGGAGGGTTTTGCATCCTCCTACGAGCAGTACTTC
CASSLLEGFASSYEQYF
>-|TRBJ2-6|-|TRBV27
TGTGCCAGCACCCCGATCCCGACTGGGGCCAACGTCCTGACTTTC
CASTPIPTGANVLTF